One sample yielded the 31 T cell receptor beta chains listed below, sequenced in a study of immune evolution from preneoplasia to lung adenocarcinoma. This table comes from immunoSEQ multiplex PCR, and its TCRdb copy is limited to in-frame clones, with some not included. The sample includes 8,500 to 10,000 clones, roughly 79% of them seen just once. Source material: FFPE lung adenocarcinoma in situ tissue. The receptors come from a person of 80 years or more with lung adenocarcinoma.

The rearrangement links TRBV29-1 to TRBJ1-1; unclear D gene. Trimming removed 4 bases from V and 0 bases from J, with 9 bases in between. CDR1 is SQVTM, CDR2 ANQGSEA, per germline. CDR3 length: 13 amino acids. CDR3 residues: CSVVAQMNTEAFF. Here the CDR3 DNA reads TGCAGCGTTGTGGCACAGATGAACACTGAAGCTTTCTTT.

The genes are TRBV19 and TRBJ1-6; perhaps TRBD1 as D (5 bases). Germline assignment: CDR1 LNHDA and CDR2 SQIVND (reference sequence). Trimming took 7 bases from V and 7 from J, leaving 17 bases between them. This CDR3 has 15 residues. The CDR3 DNA is TGTGCCAGTACGCAATCGAGGCAGGGAAATTCACCCCTCCACTTT. It codes for CASTQSRQGNSPLHF.

The rearrangement joins TRBV10-2 to TRBJ1-5; maybe TRBD1 (5 bases). This CDR3 region has 13 residues. V was shortened by 5 bases and J by 4 bases, with 9 bases between the two germline ends. Germline V gene data show CDR1 as WSHSY and CDR2 as SAAADI. In DNA form, the CDR3 reads TGCGCCAGCAGTTACAGGTTGAATCAGCCCCAGCATTTT. Its protein is CASSYRLNQPQHF.

CDR3 loop: CASSLQGPDSVLTF. As DNA, the CDR3 is TGTGCCAGCAGCTTGCAGGGACCCGACAGCGTCCTGACTTTC. The V and J genes are TRBV5-2 and TRBJ2-6. TRBV5-2 is recorded as a pseudogene. The CDR3 is 14 amino acids.

The rearrangement uses TRBV11-3 and TRBJ2-3; D is ambiguous. V shed 1 base and J shed 0 bases, with 14 bases lying between them. In germline, CDR1 is SGHNT, CDR2 YENEEA. The CDR3 extends over 17 amino acids. Written as DNA, the CDR3 is TGTGCCAGCAGCTTAGGAAGCGTGAGCCCTAGCACAGATACGCAGTATTTT. This translates into CASSLGSVSPSTDTQYF. Full variable domain (outside the CDR3, taken from reference TRBV11-3 and TRBJ2-3): EAGVVQSPRYKIIEKKQPVAFWCNPISGHNTLYWYLQNLGQGPELLIRYENEEAVDDSQLPKDRFSAERLKGVDSTLKIQPAELGDSAVYLCASSLGSVSPSTDTQYFGPGTRLTVL.

V and J are TRBV5-1 and TRBJ2-3; TRBD2 matches 13 bases. The J segment lost 1 base and the V segment lost 4 bases, leaving 9 bases of the junction unmatched. Germline V gene sequence: CDR1 SGHRS, CDR2 YFSETQ. The CDR3 loop spans 18 amino acids. The CDR3 DNA reads as TGCGCCAGCAGCCTTACCGGGACTAGCGGGGACCGCACAGATACGCAGTATTTT. Translated: CASSLTGTSGDRTDTQYF.

The chain has TRBV4-2 and TRBJ2-3; D is tentatively TRBD1 or TRBD2 (5 bases each). This CDR3 region has 17 residues. The germline V and J ends were trimmed by 3 bases and 1 base, with 17 bases remaining between them. Per germline, CDR1 LGHNA and CDR2 YNFKEQ. The CDR3 is CASSQGVGGSRTDTQYF. CDR3 nucleotides: TGTGCCAGCAGCCAGGGGGTGGGCGGGTCTCGCACAGATACGCAGTATTTT.

The chain is built from TRBV4-1 and TRBJ1-5; D is undetermined. The CDR3 is made up of 15 amino acids. CDR1 MGHRA and CDR2 YSYEKL come from the germline V gene. V was pared by 1 base and J by 0 bases, with 7 bases between. The CDR3 bases are TGCGCCAGCAGCCAAGGGCTGGGTAGCAATCAGCCCCAGCATTTT. The encoded protein is CASSQGLGSNQPQHF.

V usage is TRBV7-8 and J usage is TRBJ2-1; D is unclear. The CDR3 extends over 14 amino acids. V lost 4 bases, J lost 6 bases, and 13 bases lay in between. In germline, CDR1 is SGHVS, CDR2 FQNEAQ. In DNA, the CDR3 is TGTGCCAGCAGCTCCGTGGCGATCGGCAATGAGCAGTTCTTC. Protein product: CASSSVAIGNEQFF.

V and J are TRBV27 and TRBJ2-5; TRBD1 aligns across 7 bases. From germline, CDR1 is MNHEY and CDR2 SMNVEV (reference sequence). This CDR3 is built from 13 residues. With V trimmed by 6 bases and J by 4 bases, 5 bases remained unmatched. The CDR3: CASSHYRGETQYF. DNA of the CDR3: TGTGCCAGCAGCCATTACAGGGGAGAGACCCAGTACTTC.

The genes are TRBV7-6 and TRBJ2-7, with a possible D match to TRBD1 (6 bases). The length of the CDR3 is 15 residues. Germline V gene data show CDR1 as SGHVS and CDR2 as FNYEAQ. The V end was cut by 6 bases, the J end by 3 bases, with 18 bases between. The CDR3 DNA is TGTGCCAGCAGTGTCTTTGTGGGGGCGTACTACGAGCAGTACTTC. Translating it yields CASSVFVGAYYEQYF.

The chain has TRBV7-9 and TRBJ2-2; 10 nucleotides align to TRBD1. The ends lost 5 bases at V and 6 bases at J; junction bases unmatched: 15. Germline loops: CDR1 SEHNR, CDR2 FQNEAQ (reference sequence). There are 18 residues in the CDR3. The CDR3 is CASSPSPGQGTVAGELFF. CDR3 bases: TGTGCCAGCAGCCCATCCCCGGGACAGGGGACAGTGGCCGGGGAGCTGTTTTTT.

The rearrangement links TRBV7-2 to TRBJ2-5, with 14 bases that match TRBD2. The V gene's germline CDR1 is SGHTA and CDR2 FQGNSA. Losses at the gene ends were 0 bases for V and 5 bases for J; bases not matched to a gene: 5. This CDR3 comprises 17 residues. This CDR3 reads CASSLAPRLAGGETQYF. Written as DNA, the CDR3 is TGTGCCAGCAGCTTAGCGCCCAGACTAGCGGGGGGGGAGACCCAGTACTTC.

This chain joins TRBV20-1 and TRBJ2-7; D not certain. The CDR3 loop spans 11 amino acids. Germline V CDR1 and CDR2: DFQATT, SNEGSKA (reference sequence). V was cut by 5 bases and J by 6 bases, with 11 bases left in between. CDR3 coding DNA: TGCAGTGCTGGGATGGGTCGCGAGCAGTACTTC. It specifies CSAGMGREQYF.

The chain couples TRBV2 to TRBJ1-1; D is possibly TRBD1 (5 bases). Germline V gene data show CDR1 as SNHLY and CDR2 as FYNNEI. V lost 4 bases, J lost 2 bases, and 14 bases lay in between. CDR3 length: 15 residues. Written as DNA, the CDR3 is TGTGCCAGCAGTGCCCAAGGGGCGATCAACACTGAAGCTTTCTTT. It translates to CASSAQGAINTEAFF.

The table lists this clone with a count of one. V usage is TRBV9 and J usage is TRBJ2-5; D is perhaps TRBD2 (5 bases). CDR1 and CDR2 from the germline V gene are SGDLS and YYNGEE. V lost 0 bases to trimming and J lost 4 bases, with 16 bases between them. The CDR3 length is 16 residues. This CDR3 is CASSVGELVERETQYF. In DNA, the CDR3 is TGTGCCAGCAGCGTAGGGGAACTAGTAGAACGAGAGACCCAGTACTTC.

This chain uses TRBV7-6 with TRBJ1-1; D unresolved. This CDR3 region has 13 residues. Germline V gene sequence: CDR1 SGHVS, CDR2 FNYEAQ. Trimming stripped 0 bases from V and 1 base from J, with 3 bases between. Here the CDR3 reads CASSLAPNTEAFF. CDR3 sequence (DNA): TGTGCCAGCAGCTTAGCACCGAACACTGAAGCTTTCTTT.

The chain links TRBV6-4 to TRBJ1-3, with D unclear. CDR1 is MRHNA and CDR2 is SNTAGT in the germline V gene. The V end was cut by 3 bases, the J end by 2 bases, with 8 bases between. The CDR3 covers 14 residues. Here the CDR3 DNA reads TGTGCCAGCAGTGAACCCGGGACTGGAAACACCATATATTTT. Translating it yields CASSEPGTGNTIYF.

The chain recombines TRBV2 with TRBJ1-5; 8 bases agree with TRBD1. CDR1 and CDR2 from the germline V gene are SNHLY and FYNNEI. Germline trimming cut 4 bases from V and 6 bases from J; bases unmatched to any gene: 8. There are 15 residues in the CDR3. CDR3 sequence: CASSVGQGGGQPQHF. As DNA, the CDR3 is TGTGCCAGCAGTGTCGGACAGGGAGGAGGTCAGCCCCAGCATTTT.

This chain uses TRBV11-2 with TRBJ2-5; D not resolved. V was pared by 5 bases and J by 4 bases, with 11 bases between. The CDR3 is 13 residues long. Germline V lookup: CDR1 SGHAT, CDR2 FQNNGV. In nucleotides, the CDR3 is TGTGCCAGCAGCCCCCAGTCGGGAGAGACCCAGTACTTC. Translating it yields CASSPQSGETQYF.

The chain uses TRBV7-2 and TRBJ2-3; TRBD1 aligns across 8 bases. Germline trimming cut 0 bases from V and 7 bases from J; bases unmatched to any gene: 12. Germline V gives CDR1 SGHTA, CDR2 FQGNSA. The CDR3 runs 17 residues. The CDR3 DNA follows: TGTGCCAGCAGCTTAGCGCGGCAGGGGGCGCGATCGAATACGCAGTATTTT. Its protein product is CASSLARQGARSNTQYF. Complete variable domain (other parts from reference TRBV7-2 and TRBJ2-3): GAGVSQSPSNKVTEKGKDVELRCDPISGHTALYWYRQSLGQGLEFLIYFQGNSAPDKSGLPSDRFSAERTGGSVSTLTIQRTQQEDSAVYLCASSLARQGARSNTQYFGPGTRLTVL.

This clone was detected once. This sequence joins TRBV6-4 and TRBJ1-5; D remains unclear. With 3 bases removed from V and 4 bases from J, the gap between germline ends came to 10 bases. Germline CDR1 reads MRHNA; CDR2 reads SNTAGT. This CDR3 has 14 residues. The CDR3 DNA reads TGTGCCAGCAGTGAGCAAGATCCGAATCAGCCCCAGCATTTT. This sequence encodes CASSEQDPNQPQHF.

The CDR3 reads CASSDRGDQPQHF. DNA of the CDR3: TGTGCCAGCAGTGACCGGGGGGATCAGCCCCAGCATTTT. The rearrangement joins TRBV2 to TRBJ1-5; D perhaps matches TRBD1 (5 bases). Trimming removed 3 bases at V and 5 bases at J, with 8 bases between. Per the germline V gene, CDR1 is SNHLY and CDR2 is FYNNEI. The CDR3 consists of 13 residues.

This clone was detected only a few times. This chain links TRBV13 with TRBJ2-3; D is unresolved. This CDR3 comprises 14 residues. Trimming took off 5 bases at V and 2 bases at J, with 11 bases between the two ends. Germline CDR1 reads PRHDT; CDR2 reads FYEKMQ (reference sequence). This CDR3 reads CASSRRDITDTQYF. The DNA of the CDR3 is TGTGCCAGCAGCCGTAGGGATATCACAGATACGCAGTATTTT.

V usage is TRBV4-3 and J usage is TRBJ1-2; D not certain. Germline V lookup: CDR1 LGHNA, CDR2 YSLEER. This CDR3 contains 14 residues. V was shortened by 3 bases and J by 4 bases, with 12 bases between the two germline ends. The CDR3 DNA follows: TGCGCCAGCAGCCACCAAACTGGCTCCTATGGCTACACCTTC. It translates to CASSHQTGSYGYTF.

The rearrangement joins TRBV7-9 to TRBJ2-1; 9 bases align to TRBD1. After removal of 5 bases from V and 8 bases from J, the junction contained 7 bases not matched to a gene. The CDR3 runs 14 residues. Germline assignment: CDR1 SEHNR and CDR2 FQNEAQ (reference sequence). CDR3 loop: CASSRGTGYDEQFF. DNA for the CDR3: TGTGCCAGCAGCCGGGGGACAGGGTACGATGAGCAGTTCTTC.

This chain connects TRBV7-3 to TRBJ1-1, with TRBD1 as a possible D gene (5 bases). In germline, CDR1 is SGHTA, CDR2 FQGTGA. Trimming cost V 4 bases and J 6 bases, with 12 bases left between them. The CDR3 extends over 13 amino acids. CDR3 bases: TGTGCCAGCAGCTGGGGCGCAGGGTCTGAAGCTTTCTTT. Translation gives CASSWGAGSEAFF.

This chain joins TRBV15 and TRBJ2-5; unclear D gene. The J call may be in error: the DNA end matches TRBJ2-7 better. Germline V gene data show CDR1 as LNHNV and CDR2 as YYDKDF (reference sequence). This CDR3 has 15 residues. CDR3 amino acids: CATSRDGVAGYEQYF. Written as DNA, the CDR3 is TGTGCCACCAGCAGAGATGGCGTAGCAGGCTACGAGCAGTACTTC.

The rearrangement joins TRBV7-2 to TRBJ2-4, with a tentative D call TRBD2 (5 bases). From germline, CDR1 is SGHTA and CDR2 FQGNSA. Trimming removed 2 bases at V and 4 bases at J, with 18 bases between. CDR3 size: 17 residues. CDR3 protein: CASSLRPPGSEKNIQYF. DNA for the CDR3: TGTGCCAGCAGCTTAAGGCCCCCGGGGTCAGAGAAAAACATTCAGTACTTC.

This clone was picked up a small number of times. The gene calls are TRBV10-3 and TRBJ2-1; D perhaps matches TRBD2 (7 bases). This CDR3 is 16 amino acids long. With 6 bases removed from V and 6 bases from J, the gap between germline ends came to 21 bases. The germline CDR1 and CDR2 sequences are ENHRY and SYGVKD. Written as DNA, the CDR3 is TGTGCCATCAGGGCCTCTTTGGGGGGGGCCGCCAATGAGCAGTTCTTC. Protein: CAIRASLGGAANEQFF.

Concerning this clone: In the same sample, other DNA sequences code for this CDR3. The chain links TRBV7-2 to TRBJ2-5; D remains unclear. V lost 5 bases and J 2 bases, leaving 3 bases between the germline ends. Germline V gives CDR1 SGHTA, CDR2 FQGNSA. This CDR3 is built from 11 residues. The CDR3 nucleotides read TGTGCCAGCAGCCCACAAGAGACCCAGTACTTC. Amino acid sequence: CASSPQETQYF. The full variable domain, in which reference TRBV7-2 and TRBJ2-5 provide the parts outside the CDR3, is GAGVSQSPSNKVTEKGKDVELRCDPISGHTALYWYRQSLGQGLEFLIYFQGNSAPDKSGLPSDRFSAERTGGSVSTLTIQRTQQEDSAVYLCASSPQETQYFGPGTRLLVL.